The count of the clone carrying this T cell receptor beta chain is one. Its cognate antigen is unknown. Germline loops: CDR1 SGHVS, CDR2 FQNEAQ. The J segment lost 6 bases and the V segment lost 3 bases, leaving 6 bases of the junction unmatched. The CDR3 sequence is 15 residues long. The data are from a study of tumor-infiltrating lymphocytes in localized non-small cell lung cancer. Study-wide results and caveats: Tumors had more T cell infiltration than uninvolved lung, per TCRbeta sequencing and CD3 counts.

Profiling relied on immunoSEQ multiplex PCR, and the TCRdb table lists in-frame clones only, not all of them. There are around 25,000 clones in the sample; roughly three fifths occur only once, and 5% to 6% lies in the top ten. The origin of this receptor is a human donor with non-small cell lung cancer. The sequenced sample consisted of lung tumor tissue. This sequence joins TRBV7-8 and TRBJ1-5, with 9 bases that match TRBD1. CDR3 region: CASSLGQGPTQPQHF. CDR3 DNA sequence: TGTGCCAGCAGCTTGGGACAGGGACCGACTCAGCCCCAGCATTTT.